The 22 T cell receptor beta chains below all came from one sample that was sequenced in a study of beta chain features in type 1 diabetes. What these receptors recognize is not known. As every portion of the isolated RNA was reverse transcribed, the sequencing read expressed TCRB transcripts. Some clones are missing from TCRdb's copy, which holds only in-frame ones; the method was immunoSEQ multiplex PCR. The table records around 250,000 clones, approximately 25% of them present only once. General study findings and limits: All four CD4+ subsets of Type 1 diabetes patients contained TCRB CDR3s that were moderately but significantly shorter.

Sequencing was performed on naive CD4+ T cells from blood. These receptors came from a woman between 25 and 40 years old with type 1 diabetes.

The V gene is TRBV18, the J gene TRBJ2-3; TRBD2 might be the D (6 bases). The CDR3 covers 15 residues. The germline gives CDR1 KGHSH, CDR2 LQKENI. The V end was cut by 4 bases, the J end by 5 bases, with 16 bases between. CDR3: CASSQTSTGEDTQYF. The DNA of the CDR3 is TGTGCCAGCTCACAAACTAGCACCGGCGAAGATACGCAGTATTTT.

The chain recombines TRBV9 with TRBJ2-3; 9 bases are a match to TRBD2. With 1 base clipped from V and 4 bases from J, the junction kept 7 bases outside the gene matches. The CDR3 spans 16 residues. Germline CDR1 reads SGDLS; CDR2 reads YYNGEE. The CDR3 loop reads CASSVHAGGSADTQYF. CDR3 nucleotide sequence: TGTGCCAGCAGCGTACACGCGGGAGGGTCGGCAGATACGCAGTATTTT.

A note on this clone: The same CDR3 arises from other DNA sequences in this sample as well. CDR3 region: CAWSVQGSQPQHF. The CDR3 DNA reads TGTGCCTGGAGTGTTCAGGGGAGTCAGCCCCAGCATTTT. The chain carries TRBV30 and TRBJ1-5, with D tentatively TRBD1 (6 bases). This CDR3 is 13 amino acids long. Trimming left V 0 bases short and J 6 bases short, with 9 bases between. Germline V lookup: CDR1 GTSNPN, CDR2 SVGIG (reference sequence).

The chain joins TRBV13 to TRBJ2-1; the D is unclear. CDR1 is PRHDT and CDR2 is FYEKMQ in the germline V gene (reference sequence). CDR3 length: 14 amino acids. Trimming removed 5 bases from V and 2 bases from J, with 10 bases in between. DNA for the CDR3: TGTGCCAGCAGCCGGGTTGAGACCTACAATGAGCAGTTCTTC. Protein sequence: CASSRVETYNEQFF.

The chain couples TRBV29-1 to TRBJ2-1, with TRBD2 identical over 8 bases. V shed 4 bases and J 10 bases; nucleotides not matched to a gene: 6. CDR1 SQVTM and CDR2 ANQGSEA come from the germline V gene. The CDR3 is made up of 12 amino acids. The chain's CDR3 is CSVATSDQEQFF. The CDR3 region has the DNA TGCAGCGTTGCGACTAGCGATCAAGAGCAGTTCTTC.

This clone showed up just a few times. The chain couples TRBV5-1 to TRBJ2-1; 14 nucleotides align to TRBD2. After removal of 7 bases from V and 4 bases from J, the junction contained 4 bases not matched to a gene. The CDR3 loop spans 15 amino acids. In germline, CDR1 is SGHRS, CDR2 YFSETQ. The CDR3 here is CASRTSGRPYNEQFF. CDR3 DNA: TGCGCCAGCCGGACTAGCGGGAGGCCGTACAATGAGCAGTTCTTC. The complete variable domain, with remaining parts taken from reference TRBV5-1 and TRBJ2-1, reads KAGVTQTPRYLIKTRGQQVTLSCSPISGHRSVSWYQQTPGQGLQFLFEYFSETQRNKGNFPGRFSGRQFSNSRSEMNVSTLELGDSALYLCASRTSGRPYNEQFFGPGTRLTVL.

This chain joins TRBV20-1 and TRBJ2-5; D is uncertain. Per germline, CDR1 DFQATT and CDR2 SNEGSKA (reference sequence). The V end was cut by 5 bases, the J end by 8 bases, with 12 bases between. This CDR3 contains 11 residues. The DNA for the CDR3 is TGCAGTGCTCCCAGTTCCATTACCCAGTACTTC. Protein: CSAPSSITQYF.

This clone occurred a few times. The chain uses TRBV5-1 and TRBJ1-2; tentative D call: TRBD1 (5 bases). This CDR3 region has 13 residues. V was cut by 0 bases and J by 4 bases, with 7 bases left in between. Germline V lookup: CDR1 SGHRS, CDR2 YFSETQ. CDR3 in DNA: TGCGCCAGCAGCTTGGGACAGATCTATGGCTACACCTTC. It specifies CASSLGQIYGYTF.

This clone was counted a few times. The chain combines TRBV2 with TRBJ2-5; D is perhaps TRBD2 (5 bases). The CDR3 length is 11 residues. Germline lookup yields CDR1 SNHLY and CDR2 FYNNEI. Trimming removed 10 bases from V and 2 bases from J, with 8 bases in between. CDR3: CANRGQETQYF. For the CDR3, the DNA is TGTGCCAACCGGGGACAAGAGACCCAGTACTTC.

In DNA form, the CDR3 reads TGTGCCAGCAGCTCCCGACAGCCCCAAGAGACCCAGTACTTC. It encodes CASSSRQPQETQYF. This chain links TRBV11-2 with TRBJ2-5; D is possibly TRBD1 (5 bases). Trimming stripped 4 bases from V and 1 base from J, with 10 bases between. This CDR3 contains 14 residues. Germline V gene data show CDR1 as SGHAT and CDR2 as FQNNGV.

This clone has a handful of counts. The chain recombines TRBV6-6 with TRBJ2-3, with D perhaps matching TRBD2 (5 bases). The CDR3 covers 14 residues. V was shortened by 6 bases and J by 0 bases, with 10 bases between the two germline ends. Germline values: CDR1 MNHNY, CDR2 SVGAGI (reference sequence). Here the CDR3 DNA reads TGTGCCAGCAGCGGACTGACTAGCACAGATACGCAGTATTTT. Amino acid sequence: CASSGLTSTDTQYF.

The gene calls are TRBV30 and TRBJ1-1; no clear D. Germline lookup yields CDR1 GTSNPN and CDR2 SVGIG (reference sequence). The CDR3 has 15 amino acids. V dropped 4 bases and J dropped 10 bases, with 25 bases sitting between them. CDR3 DNA sequence: TGTGCCTGGAAAGCGGGCAGGCGGGGAGGCTACGGAGCTTTCTTT. Translated: CAWKAGRRGGYGAFF.

J is TRBJ1-1 and V is TRBV6-5; D is unresolved. V was pared by 0 bases and J by 5 bases, with 7 bases between. The germline V gene encodes CDR1 MNHEY and CDR2 SVGAGI. The CDR3 is made up of 13 amino acids. This CDR3 is CASSYSAGTEAFF. The CDR3 coding sequence is TGTGCCAGCAGTTACTCGGCCGGGACTGAAGCTTTCTTT.

The genes are TRBV10-3 and TRBJ1-2; D is undetermined. The CDR3 is 14 amino acids. Trimming removed 2 bases from V and 8 bases from J, with 15 bases in between. Germline assignment: CDR1 ENHRY and CDR2 SYGVKD. The CDR3 coding sequence is TGTGCCATCAGTGAGCCTAACCCGGGGTCCGGCTACACCTTC. Translated, it gives CAISEPNPGSGYTF.

This rearrangement joins TRBV25-1 to TRBJ2-1; D gene unclear. The CDR3 has 13 residues. Germline loops: CDR1 MGHDK, CDR2 SYGVNS. V was trimmed by 3 bases and J by 8 bases, leaving 11 bases between them. CDR3 residues: CASSEPEVYEQFF. DNA for the CDR3: TGTGCCAGCAGTGAGCCCGAGGTGTATGAGCAGTTCTTC. Drawing the rest from reference TRBV25-1 and TRBJ2-1, the complete variable domain is EADIYQTPRYLVIGTGKKITLECSQTMGHDKMYWYQQDPGMELHLIHYSYGVNSTEKGDLSSESTVSRIRTEHFPLTLESARPSHTSQYLCASSEPEVYEQFFGPGTRLTVL.

This clone came up a few times. The CDR3 region is CASRGLTFREQFF. The DNA of the CDR3 is TGTGCCAGCAGGGGACTGACCTTTCGGGAGCAGTTCTTC. The genes are TRBV2 and TRBJ2-1, with D maybe TRBD2 (6 bases). CDR1 is SNHLY, CDR2 FYNNEI, per germline. This CDR3 contains 13 residues. Trimming cost V 6 bases and J 10 bases, with 16 bases left between them.

V gene TRBV15 combines with J gene TRBJ2-1, with a tentative D call TRBD2 (6 bases). The CDR3 has 13 residues. The germline V gene has CDR1 LNHNV and CDR2 YYDKDF (reference sequence). V was trimmed by 5 bases and J by 5 bases, leaving 10 bases between them. CDR3 coding DNA: TGTGCCACCAGCGGGAGGATCAACAATGAGCAGTTCTTC. Amino acids: CATSGRINNEQFF.

This clone showed up just a few times. J is TRBJ2-1 and V is TRBV6-1; 10 bases line up with TRBD2. J lost 5 bases, V lost 0 bases, and 10 bases had no gene match. Per germline, CDR1 MNHNS and CDR2 SASEGT. This CDR3 has 18 residues. The CDR3 reads CASSEARILAGEHNEQFF. CDR3 sequence (DNA): TGTGCCAGCAGTGAAGCTCGAATTCTAGCGGGAGAACACAATGAGCAGTTCTTC.

In this sample, this clone turned up a few times. This chain connects TRBV7-9 to TRBJ1-1, with D tentatively TRBD1 (5 bases). CDR3 length equals 11 residues. Per germline, CDR1 SEHNR and CDR2 FQNEAQ (reference sequence). Trimming took off 8 bases at V and 1 base at J, with 5 bases between the two ends. CDR3 amino acids: CASQGNTEAFF. DNA for the CDR3: TGTGCCAGCCAGGGGAACACTGAAGCTTTCTTT.

The J gene is TRBJ2-5, the V gene TRBV7-2, with D possibly matching TRBD1 (5 bases). The J call is doubtful: the DNA matches TRBJ2-7 better. Germline-derived CDR1 and CDR2 are SGHTA and FQGNSA. The CDR3 consists of 15 residues. CDR3 bases: TGTGCCAGCAGCTTAAAGGGGATCAGCTCCTACGAGCAGTACTTC. Protein: CASSLKGISSYEQYF.

The genes are TRBV27 and TRBJ1-2; D perhaps matches TRBD1 (5 bases). The germline V gene has CDR1 MNHEY and CDR2 SMNVEV (reference sequence). Trimming left V 3 bases short and J 7 bases short, with 15 bases between. The CDR3 is 14 residues long. CDR3: CASSLYKDSGGYTF. In nucleotides, the CDR3 is TGTGCCAGCAGTTTGTATAAAGACAGTGGTGGCTACACCTTC.

This clone appeared a few times. The chain carries TRBV18 and TRBJ1-4; D call uncertain. V was pared by 2 bases and J by 8 bases, with 12 bases between. This CDR3 contains 14 residues. Germline CDR1 is KGHSH and CDR2 is LQKENI. The CDR3 DNA is TGTGCCAGCTCACCAACCGAAGGAGGCGAAAAACTGTTTTTT. Its translation is CASSPTEGGEKLFF.